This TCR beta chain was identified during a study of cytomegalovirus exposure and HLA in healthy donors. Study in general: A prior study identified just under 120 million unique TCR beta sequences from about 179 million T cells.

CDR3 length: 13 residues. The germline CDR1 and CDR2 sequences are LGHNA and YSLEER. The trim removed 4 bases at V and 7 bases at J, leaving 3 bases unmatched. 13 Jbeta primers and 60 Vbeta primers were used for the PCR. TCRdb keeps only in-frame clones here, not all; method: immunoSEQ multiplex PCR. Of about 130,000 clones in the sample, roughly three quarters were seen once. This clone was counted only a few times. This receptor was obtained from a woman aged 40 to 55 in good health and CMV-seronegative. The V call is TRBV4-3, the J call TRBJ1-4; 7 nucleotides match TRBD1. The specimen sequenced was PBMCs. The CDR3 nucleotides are TGCGCCAGCAGCCGACAGGGAGGTGAAAAACTGTTTTTT. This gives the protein CASSRQGGEKLFF.